A single sample is the source of the 23 T cell receptor beta chains below, sequenced in a study of blood T cells in healthy people across ages. Primers used in a second PCR of roughly 7 to 11 cycles were a sample-barcoded 5' primer and a J-beta primer mix. Via MiXCR, TCRdb re-called the 5' RACE reads, giving one row per CDR3 protein. The sample consists of some 1,000,000 distinct CDR3 sequences, roughly 24% of them appearing once. This same sample was also taken into another study, of T cells of mothers and their children.

Sequenced: blood. Receptor source: a girl aged 2 to 10 in good health.

J is TRBJ2-2 and V is TRBV29-1; 9 bases align to TRBD2. This CDR3 has 14 amino acids. Looked up from germline, CDR1 is SQVTM and CDR2 is ANQGSEA. This CDR3 is CNVEPSGTSGELFF. CDR3 bases: TGCAACGTCGAGCCTAGCGGGACCTCTGGGGAGCTGTTTTTT.

This clonotype was observed a few times. The CDR3: CASSSSGTGWTEAFF. CDR3 nucleotide sequence: TGCGCCAGCAGCTCCTCCGGGACAGGGTGGACTGAAGCTTTCTTT. V and J are TRBV5-1 and TRBJ1-1; TRBD1 matches 9 bases. The CDR3 is 15 residues long. Germline V gene data show CDR1 as SGHRS and CDR2 as YFSETQ. V lost 3 bases, J lost 5 bases, and 8 bases stayed unmatched.

The chain is built from TRBV29-1 and TRBJ1-2, with D unclear. V gave up 3 bases and J gave up 7 bases, with 9 bases separating them. The CDR3 runs 11 residues. CDR1 is SQVTM and CDR2 is ANQGSEA in the germline V gene. The CDR3 is CSVDHGSGYTF. For the CDR3, the DNA is TGCAGCGTTGACCACGGGAGTGGCTACACCTTC. Complete variable domain (other parts from reference TRBV29-1 and TRBJ1-2): SAVISQKPSRDICQRGTSLTIQCQVDSQVTMMFWYRQQPGQSLTLIATANQGSEATYESGFVIDKFPISRPNLTFSTLTVSNMSPEDSSIYLCSVDHGSGYTFGSGTRLTVV.

This clonotype was seen a few times. The DNA for the CDR3 is TGTGCCAGCAGCAGCCTGGGGGGGACAGTTTCTTCACCCCTCCACTTT. Translation: CASSSLGGTVSSPLHF. The V call is TRBV7-9, the J call TRBJ1-6; 7 nucleotides match TRBD1. V lost 5 bases, J lost 9 bases, and 13 bases stayed unmatched. Germline V CDR1 and CDR2: SEHNR, FQNEAQ (reference sequence). The CDR3 has 16 residues. Based on the CDR3 plus reference TRBV7-9 and TRBJ1-6, the full variable domain is DTGVSQNPRHKITKRGQNVTFRCDPISEHNRLYWYRQTLGQGPEFLTYFQNEAQLEKSRLLSDRFSAERPKGSFSTLEIQRTEQGDSAMYLCASSSLGGTVSSPLHFGNGTRLTVT.

The chain combines TRBV21-1 with TRBJ2-7; the table assigns TRBD1, which was not confirmed against the DNA. TRBV21-1 has pseudogene status. The CDR3 has 19 residues. The CDR3 region has the DNA TGTGCCAGCAGCCCGATCGCCAGGGGTTCCCCGGTGAGGTATGACGAGCAGTACTTC. This sequence encodes CASSPIARGSPVRYDEQYF.

The V and J genes are TRBV7-3 and TRBJ2-1, with D perhaps matching TRBD2 (6 bases). Germline V CDR1 and CDR2: SGHTA, FQGTGA. Deletions cut 6 bases from V and 2 bases from J, with 14 bases between. The CDR3 loop spans 15 amino acids. CDR3 DNA sequence: TGTGCCAGCAGGAACGGGGGATCACCCTACAATGAGCAGTTCTTC. Protein sequence: CASRNGGSPYNEQFF.

This clonotype was seen only once. The chain links TRBV21-1 to TRBJ1-3. TRBV21-1 is given as a pseudogene. The CDR3 covers 15 residues. CDR3 sequence (DNA): TGTGCCAACAAAATCGGGGTATCGGCTGGAAACACCGTATATTTT. This sequence encodes CANKIGVSAGNTVYF.

The chain employs TRBV20-1 and TRBJ2-7, with a weak D call TRBD2 (5 bases). Germline CDR1 DFQATT, CDR2 SNEGSKA (reference sequence). There are 13 residues in the CDR3. V gave up 1 base and J gave up 3 bases, with 10 bases separating them. This CDR3 is CSARGGIDYEQYF. The DNA for the CDR3 is TGCAGTGCTAGAGGAGGGATAGACTACGAGCAGTACTTC.

This chain connects TRBV14 to TRBJ2-7, with D maybe TRBD1 (6 bases). The CDR3 spans 12 residues. Germline-derived CDR1 and CDR2 are SGHDN and FVKESK. V was pared by 5 bases and J by 5 bases, with 10 bases between. This CDR3 reads CASSTGLHEQYF. The CDR3 DNA follows: TGTGCCAGCAGCACAGGGTTGCACGAGCAGTACTTC. The full variable domain, rest sourced from reference TRBV14 and TRBJ2-7, is EAGVTQFPSHSVIEKGQTVTLRCDPISGHDNLYWYRRVMGKEIKFLLHFVKESKQDESGMPNNRFLAERTGGTYSTLKVQPAELEDSGVYFCASSTGLHEQYFGPGTRLTVT.

This clonotype was recorded a few times. This rearrangement joins TRBV10-3 to TRBJ2-3, with D possibly matching TRBD1 (5 bases). V lost 2 bases, J lost 2 bases, and 8 bases lay in between. The CDR3 is made up of 14 amino acids. Germline values: CDR1 ENHRY, CDR2 SYGVKD. The CDR3 spells CAISEGADTDTQYF. DNA for the CDR3: TGTGCCATCAGTGAGGGGGCAGACACAGATACGCAGTATTTT.

A few counts support this clonotype. The chain joins TRBV5-5 to TRBJ2-3; the D is unclear. Per the germline V gene, CDR1 is SGHKS and CDR2 is YYEKEE (reference sequence). The CDR3 runs to 14 residues. Trimming shortened V by 4 bases and J by 14 bases, and 23 bases separated the two germline ends. CDR3 loop: CASSPPYGVSPRYF. The CDR3 DNA is TGTGCCAGCAGCCCCCCCTACGGAGTGAGTCCGCGGTATTTT.

This clonotype has just a few counts. This chain uses TRBV7-8 with TRBJ2-7, with 12 bases matching TRBD2. Germline lookup yields CDR1 SGHVS and CDR2 FQNEAQ. The CDR3 consists of 17 residues. After removal of 5 bases from V and 0 bases from J, the junction contained 8 bases not matched to a gene. Here the CDR3 reads CASSTGTSGRSSYEQYF. The CDR3 DNA reads TGTGCCAGCAGCACCGGGACTAGCGGGCGATCCTCCTACGAGCAGTACTTC.

The V and J genes are TRBV27 and TRBJ2-7, with D unresolved. CDR1 MNHEY and CDR2 SMNVEV come from the germline V gene (reference sequence). CDR3 size: 14 residues. Deletions cut 2 bases from V and 4 bases from J, with 12 bases between. The DNA of the CDR3 is TGTGCCAGCAGTTTACGTGGGTCTAGGTACGAGCAGTACTTC. This codes for CASSLRGSRYEQYF.

The chain joins TRBV19 to TRBJ1-2; 8 positions match TRBD1. V lost 8 bases and J lost 5; bases outside the gene matches: 13. This CDR3 has 15 amino acids. CDR1 and CDR2 (germline): LNHDA, SQIVND (reference sequence). The CDR3 nucleotides are TGTGCCAGTCTAGACAGGGGAGAGGCGATATATGGCTACACCTTC. Amino acids: CASLDRGEAIYGYTF.

A few counts support this clonotype. This chain joins TRBV20-1 and TRBJ1-2; D is uncertain. V was shortened by 0 bases and J by 8 bases, with 19 bases between the two germline ends. Germline values: CDR1 DFQATT, CDR2 SNEGSKA (reference sequence). The CDR3 is made up of 15 amino acids. DNA of the CDR3: TGCAGTGCTAGAGACTCCCGGGGAGGGCAGGAAGGCTACACCTTC. Translating it yields CSARDSRGGQEGYTF.

This clonotype showed up just a few times. The J gene is TRBJ1-4, the V gene TRBV18, with D perhaps matching TRBD1 (6 bases). The CDR3 has 16 amino acids. Per the germline V gene, CDR1 is KGHSH and CDR2 is LQKENI. V was shortened by 5 bases and J by 1 base, with 14 bases between the two germline ends. The CDR3 region is CASSSQGVETNEKLFF. The CDR3 region has the DNA TGTGCCAGCTCATCACAGGGTGTGGAAACTAATGAAAAACTGTTTTTT.

The rearrangement joins TRBV4-3 to TRBJ2-1; D unclear. CDR3 length: 17 residues. The germline V and J ends were trimmed by 0 bases and 1 base, with 13 bases remaining between them. Germline CDR1 is LGHNA and CDR2 is YSLEER. As DNA, the CDR3 is TGCGCCAGCAGCCAAGATGCGCGTTGGCGGTCCTACAATGAGCAGTTCTTC. Translated, it gives CASSQDARWRSYNEQFF.

The chain is built from TRBV12-3 or TRBV12-4 and TRBJ2-1, with D possibly being TRBD1 (5 bases). Judging by the DNA end, TRBJ2-7 fits better; the J call may be wrong. The CDR3 extends over 15 amino acids. CDR3 nucleotide sequence: TGTGCCACCAAAAGGGGATGGGCGCCCACCTACGAGCAGTACTTC. It encodes CATKRGWAPTYEQYF.

This clonotype was counted between two and nine times. The chain recombines TRBV5-1 with TRBJ1-2; no reliable D call. The CDR3 loop spans 17 amino acids. V was pared by 3 bases and J by 5 bases, with 23 bases between. Germline CDR1 is SGHRS and CDR2 is YFSETQ. The CDR3 DNA sequence: TGCGCCAGCAGCTCATGGGTCGGTGAAATCGTCAATTATGGCTACACCTTC. Its translation: CASSSWVGEIVNYGYTF.

This clonotype was counted between two and nine times. This chain connects TRBV7-2 to TRBJ2-2, with D possibly being TRBD1 (6 bases). Germline V gene lookup returns CDR1 SGHTA and CDR2 FQGNSA. CDR3 length equals 16 residues. V was trimmed by 6 bases and J by 5 bases, leaving 19 bases between them. The CDR3 sequence is CASRTIPGDWTGELFF. CDR3 nucleotides: TGTGCCAGCAGAACAATCCCAGGGGATTGGACCGGGGAGCTGTTTTTT.

The CDR3 spells CSARYTQTSGSFNEQYF. The CDR3 nucleotides are TGCAGTGCTAGATACACCCAGACTAGCGGGAGTTTCAACGAGCAGTACTTC. The chain carries TRBV20-1 and TRBJ2-5; 12 nucleotides line up with TRBD2. The DNA end favors TRBJ2-7, so the J call may be wrong. The V gene's germline CDR1 is DFQATT and CDR2 SNEGSKA (reference sequence). This CDR3 region has 17 residues.

This clonotype came up a few times. V gene TRBV29-1 combines with J gene TRBJ1-3; maybe TRBD1 (5 bases). The CDR3 length is 15 residues. Germline CDR1 and CDR2: SQVTM and ANQGSEA. Trimming shortened V by 6 bases and J by 2 bases, and 17 bases separated the two germline ends. CDR3 sequence reads: CSVGTGTVAGNTIYF. The CDR3, as DNA: TGCAGCGTGGGCACCGGGACTGTAGCTGGAAACACCATATATTTT.

This clonotype was seen more than once but under ten times. The chain has TRBV28 and TRBJ2-6; the match to TRBD1 covers 8 bases. CDR1 and CDR2 from the germline V gene are MDHEN and SYDVKM. Trimming at V came to 6 bases and at J to 2 bases, leaving 12 bases not matched to a gene. The CDR3 extends over 18 amino acids. The CDR3 DNA sequence: TGTGCCAGCAGGCCAGGGGGCGAGAAGAGAACTGGGGCCAACGTCCTGACTTTC. Residues: CASRPGGEKRTGANVLTF.